The sequence of this T cell receptor beta chain was determined in a study of T cell responses to AZD1222 COVID-19 vaccine. General study findings and limits: Increases in Spike-specific TCR breadth and depth were seen after two AZD1222 doses. Seropositive AZD1222 recipients at baseline numbered only six or seven. Spike regions recognized by vaccine-associated CD4 TCRs spanned the protein, led by 160-218 and 743-854. The study sampled repertoires only after the peak T cell response.

The method was immunoSEQ multiplex PCR; TCRdb's version includes in-frame clones alone and lacks a portion of them. The sample yields more than 95,000 clones, roughly 90% seen once. The CDR3 consists of 13 residues. Germline loops: CDR1 SNHLY, CDR2 FYNNEI. V was clipped by 6 bases and J by 1 base, with 7 bases between them. About this clone itself: Its specificity is not known.

This clonotype was obtained from an adult in good health. The input for sequencing was peripheral blood, taken on day 0 of AZD1222 vaccination. The rearrangement uses TRBV2 and TRBJ2-1; the D gene is possibly TRBD1 (6 bases). The CDR3 DNA reads TGTGCCAGCAGAGGGGGATCCTACAATGAGCAGTTCTTC. It codes for CASRGGSYNEQFF.